This is a list of T cell receptor beta chains from one sample in a study of T cell repertoires in cytomegalovirus infection. MiXCR was run by TCRdb on the reads, yielding one entry per CDR3 protein. The sample lists 450,000 to 550,000 distinct CDR3 sequences, roughly 42% seen once, with approximately 40% in the top ten. No antigen has been assigned to these receptors. The sample here was cultured PBMCs, taken from culture after CMV antigen stimulation. Receptor source: a human donor in good health (CMV status not recorded). Some clones in this sample may be carry-over from other donors' samples. CDR3s include the opening cysteine and the closing phenylalanine or tryptophan. A D gene is named only where the DNA matches it firmly. Clone size is shown for a subset of rows, as once, few, many or a class of expanded clone.

-	TRBJ1-2	TRBV7-2	-	CASSPQSDYTF	TGTGCCAGCAGCCCGCAGTCTGACTACACCTTC
TRBD1	TRBJ1-3	TRBV20-1	-	CSVPSTGTGRLGNTIYF	TGCAGTGTCCCTTCCACCGGGACAGGGCGGTTAGGAAACACCATATATTTT
-	TRBJ2-7	TRBV7-7	-	CASSLEAGPTYEQYF	TGTGCCAGCAGCTTAGAGGCAGGGCCTACCTACGAGCAGTACTTC
TRBD2	TRBJ2-1	TRBV7-6	few	CASTLAGYNEQFF	TGTGCCAGCACCCTAGCGGGATACAATGAGCAGTTCTTC
TRBD1	TRBJ1-5	TRBV7-2	-	CASSRQGGINQPQHF	TGTGCCAGCAGCCGACAGGGAGGGATCAATCAGCCCCAGCATTTT
-	TRBJ2-2	TRBV9	-	CASSVLGGELFF	TGTGCCAGCAGCGTCCTCGGCGGGGAGCTGTTTTTT
TRBD2	TRBJ2-3	TRBV7-2	-	CASSLFGTISTDTQYF	TGTGCCAGCAGCTTATTCGGGACTATCTCCACAGATACGCAGTATTTT
TRBD2	TRBJ2-1	TRBV27	-	CASSTSGRVSSFF	TGTGCCAGCAGTACAAGCGGGAGGGTTTCTTCGTTCTTC
TRBD2	TRBJ2-5	TRBV12-3/TRBV12-4	few	CASRPLAGGWETQYF	TGTGCCAGCAGACCCCTAGCGGGAGGATGGGAGACCCAGTACTTC
TRBD2	TRBJ2-1	TRBV7-9	-	CASSFLLAGDNEQFF	TGTGCCAGCAGCTTCTTGCTAGCGGGAGACAATGAGCAGTTCTTC
TRBD2	TRBJ2-1	TRBV3-1	-	CASSHGLARYNEQFF	TGTGCCAGCAGTCACGGACTAGCGCGATACAATGAGCAGTTCTTC